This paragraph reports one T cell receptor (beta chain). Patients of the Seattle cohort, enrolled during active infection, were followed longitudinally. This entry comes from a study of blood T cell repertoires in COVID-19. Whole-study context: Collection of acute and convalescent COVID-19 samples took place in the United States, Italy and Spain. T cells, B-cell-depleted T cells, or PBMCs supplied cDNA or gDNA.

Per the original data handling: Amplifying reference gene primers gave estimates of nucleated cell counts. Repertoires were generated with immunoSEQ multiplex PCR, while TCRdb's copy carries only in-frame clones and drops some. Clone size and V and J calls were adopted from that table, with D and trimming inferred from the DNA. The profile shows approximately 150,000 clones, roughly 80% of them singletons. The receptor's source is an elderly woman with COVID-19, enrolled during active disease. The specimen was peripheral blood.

In DNA, the CDR3 is TGTGCCAGCAGCCCTGGACTAGCAGCAGATACGCAGTATTTT. This sequence encodes CASSPGLAADTQYF. The chain joins TRBV7-2 to TRBJ2-3; TRBD2 aligns across 8 bases. The CDR3 loop spans 14 amino acids. After removal of 5 bases from V and 4 bases from J, the junction contained 5 bases not matched to a gene. CDR1 SGHTA and CDR2 FQGNSA come from the germline V gene.